These 14 T cell receptor beta chains were sequenced from one sample in a study of Ad26.COV2.S vaccination and SARS-CoV-2 variants. Treatment specified: around 19 received Ad26.COV2.S at low or high dose, single or two shots; roughly 5 received placebo; per-sample allocation not given. Material that was analyzed had been drawn on day 63 after the first vaccine or placebo injection. Measured with immunoSEQ multiplex PCR; TCRdb has only the in-frame clones, and not every one. Of roughly 330,000 clones in the sample, 75% to 90% are singletons; the top ten hold 5% to 6.5%. This sample comprised peripheral blood, obtained in a trial of Ad26.COV2.S vaccine versus placebo. These receptors were obtained from a person aged 18-65 years who received the Ad26.COV2.S COVID-19 vaccine or a placebo.

J is TRBJ1-6 and V is TRBV21-1; the D call of TRBD1 is as the table states it, not checked on the DNA. TRBV21-1 is given as a pseudogene. This CDR3 contains 16 residues. The DNA of the CDR3 is TGTGCCAGCAGCCCCCTGGGCTGTTCCTTGCCCGAGCCCCTCCACTTT. Its translation: CASSPLGCSLPEPLHF.

J is TRBJ1-4 and V is TRBV7-2, with 8 bases matching TRBD1. CDR3 size: 14 residues. With 5 bases clipped from V and 4 bases from J, the junction kept 3 bases outside the gene matches. Germline V CDR1 and CDR2: SGHTA, FQGNSA. The CDR3 coding sequence is TGTGCCAGCAGCCCGGGACAGGTTAATGAAAAACTGTTTTTT. This codes for CASSPGQVNEKLFF.

Here the CDR3 reads CATSDSTGVETQYF. CDR3 sequence (DNA): TGTGCCACCAGTGATTCGACAGGGGTGGAGACCCAGTACTTC. This rearrangement joins TRBV24-1 to TRBJ2-5; TRBD1 matches 8 bases. The CDR3 runs to 14 residues. V lost 2 bases, J lost 5 bases, and 3 bases stayed unmatched. Germline assignment: CDR1 KGHDR and CDR2 SFDVKD.

The chain recombines TRBV30 with TRBJ2-1, with 10 bases matching TRBD1. The CDR3 consists of 18 residues. The germline gives CDR1 GTSNPN, CDR2 SVGIG (reference sequence). Trimming cost V 4 bases and J 1 base; bases outside gene matches: 13. The CDR3 reads CAWIPPPGQGLSYNEQFF. For the CDR3, the DNA is TGTGCCTGGATTCCCCCTCCGGGACAGGGGCTTTCCTACAATGAGCAGTTCTTC.

The chain links TRBV6-1 to TRBJ2-5; tentatively, D is TRBD1 or TRBD2 (7 bases each). Per germline, CDR1 MNHNS and CDR2 SASEGT. V was clipped by 5 bases and J by 10 bases, with 20 bases between them. The CDR3 is made up of 14 amino acids. The CDR3, as DNA: TGTGCCAGCAGTTCGATCCAGGGGGGGATGGACCAGTACTTC. Translation gives CASSSIQGGMDQYF.

This sequence joins TRBV3-1 (or the pseudogene TRBV3-2) and TRBJ1-2; D is unresolved. Germline loops: CDR1 LGHDT, CDR2 YNNKEL (reference sequence). V dropped 4 bases and J dropped 8 bases, with 14 bases sitting between them. The CDR3 runs 13 residues. The CDR3 region is CASSLNGVRGYTF. The CDR3 bases are TGTGCCAGCAGCCTGAACGGGGTTCGCGGCTACACCTTC.

V usage is TRBV15 and J usage is TRBJ2-7; maybe TRBD2 (7 bases). The V end was cut by 3 bases, the J end by 4 bases, with 13 bases between. This CDR3 has 14 amino acids. Germline loops: CDR1 LNHNV, CDR2 YYDKDF (reference sequence). As DNA, the CDR3 is TGTGCCACCAGCAGTGGGGAGGGGGGATACGAGCAGTACTTC. Its translation: CATSSGEGGYEQYF.

This clone was counted a few times. The V gene is TRBV6-1, the J gene TRBJ2-2; TRBD1 might be the D (5 bases). The CDR3 is 14 amino acids. V shed 3 bases and J shed 6 bases, with 11 bases lying between them. Germline V CDR1 and CDR2: MNHNS, SASEGT. The CDR3 coding sequence is TGTGCCAGCAGTGACCAGGGTAAAGCCGGGGAGCTGTTTTTT. Its protein product is CASSDQGKAGELFF.

The V gene is TRBV5-1, the J gene TRBJ2-2; no clear D. CDR1 is SGHRS and CDR2 is YFSETQ in the germline V gene. V was cut by 0 bases and J by 1 base, with 13 bases left in between. This CDR3 is built from 17 residues. This CDR3 is CASSLDRGDLNTGELFF. CDR3 nucleotide sequence: TGCGCCAGCAGCTTGGATCGAGGTGACTTGAACACCGGGGAGCTGTTTTTT.

The chain is built from TRBV7-9 and TRBJ2-1; D is unclear. Germline V lookup: CDR1 SEHNR, CDR2 FQNEAQ (reference sequence). This CDR3 region has 13 residues. The V end was cut by 5 bases, the J end by 7 bases, with 12 bases between. CDR3 protein: CASSLENGNEQFF. The CDR3, as DNA: TGTGCCAGCAGCCTAGAGAATGGAAATGAGCAGTTCTTC.

The chain couples TRBV4-3 to TRBJ2-3; D remains ambiguous. This CDR3 spans 14 amino acids. The germline gives CDR1 LGHNA, CDR2 YSLEER. V shed 0 bases and J shed 3 bases, with 7 bases lying between them. The CDR3 DNA follows: TGCGCCAGCAGCCAAGACCCGGAGACAGATACGCAGTATTTT. The encoded protein is CASSQDPETDTQYF.

The rearrangement uses TRBV5-1 and TRBJ2-1; TRBD2 aligns across 9 bases. The CDR3 runs to 14 residues. CDR1 and CDR2 from the germline V gene are SGHRS and YFSETQ. Trimming took 0 bases from V and 9 from J; bases not matched to a gene: 4. The CDR3 sequence: CASSLGISGGEQFF. The CDR3 DNA follows: TGCGCCAGCAGCTTGGGGATTAGCGGGGGTGAGCAGTTCTTC.

J is TRBJ2-5 and V is TRBV19, with TRBD1 matching over 8 bases. CDR1 and CDR2 (germline): LNHDA, SQIVND (reference sequence). This CDR3 has 13 amino acids. V was clipped by 5 bases and J by 6 bases; unmatched bases: 5. CDR3 in DNA: TGTGCCAGTAGTCCGGGGACAGGACAGACCCAGTACTTC. Translating it yields CASSPGTGQTQYF.

This clone showed up just once. This sequence joins TRBV4-1 and TRBJ1-4; D gene unclear. Per germline, CDR1 MGHRA and CDR2 YSYEKL. The CDR3 extends over 17 amino acids. Between the trimmed V and J ends, which lost 1 base and 0 bases, there was a span of 12 bases. CDR3: CASSQVGSGPTNEKLFF. In DNA, the CDR3 is TGCGCCAGCAGCCAAGTGGGGTCGGGCCCAACTAATGAAAAACTGTTTTTT.